These T cell receptor beta chains were read from a single sample in a study of shared clonotypes between healthy human individuals. Repertoires were generated with immunoSEQ multiplex PCR, while TCRdb's copy carries only in-frame clones and drops some. The sample lists about 2.4 million clones, 80% to 95% occurring once. Sequencing was done on a sample of naive CD4+ T cells from PBMCs. These receptors were obtained from a man between 18 and 35 years old in good health. Some clones in this sample may be carry-over from other donors' samples. Each CDR3 is given with its conserved first and last residue. Each record gives: clone size, D gene, V gene, J gene, CDR3 DNA, CDR3 protein. The D gene is left open where the match is weak. Expanded clones are given a class, and other clones once, few, many or no size at all.

NA	NA	TRBV5-1	TRBJ1-2	TGCGCCAGCAGCTGGCCGGGGCAGAACTATGGCTACACCTTC	CASSWPGQNYGYTF
NA	TRBD2	TRBV5-1	TRBJ2-3	TGCGCCAGCAGCTTTAGCGGGGGTGGTGGATCGTACACAGATACGCAGTATTTT	CASSFSGGGGSYTDTQYF
NA	NA	TRBV28	TRBJ1-4	TGTGCCAGCAGTTCCCACGGGGGCAGAGAAAAACTGTTTTTT	CASSSHGGREKLFF
NA	TRBD1	TRBV13	TRBJ2-3	TGTGCCAGCAGCCCCGGACAGGGGCGGATTGATACGCAGTATTTT	CASSPGQGRIDTQYF
NA	NA	TRBV28	TRBJ1-1	TGTGCCAGCAGTTTAACTACTGAAGCTTTCTTT	CASSLTTEAFF
NA	NA	TRBV20-1	TRBJ2-1	TGCAGTGCTACACCTTACAATGAGCAGTTCTTC	CSATPYNEQFF
NA	NA	TRBV7-9	TRBJ1-2	TGTGCCAGCAGCACTGAAGGGTTCGGCTATGGCTACACCTTC	CASSTEGFGYGYTF
NA	NA	TRBV19	TRBJ1-5	TGTGCCAGTAGTATGAGGGGAAGCAATCAGCCCCAGCATTTT	CASSMRGSNQPQHF
NA	NA	TRBV5-6	TRBJ2-3	TGTGCCAGCAGCCCCGACTGGGGGCCTTGGAGCACAGATACGCAGTATTTT	CASSPDWGPWSTDTQYF
NA	TRBD1	TRBV7-8	TRBJ1-2	TGTGCCAGCAGCTTAGTTGGACAGGGGGCTTATGGCTACACCTTC	CASSLVGQGAYGYTF
once	TRBD2	TRBV27	TRBJ2-7	TGTGCCAGCAGTTTCTTTAGGGCTAGCGGATCCTACGAGCAGTACTTC	CASSFFRASGSYEQYF
NA	TRBD1	TRBV7-2	TRBJ1-2	TGTGCCAGCAGCTTAGGAGGGACAGGGGGAGGCTATGGCTACACCTTC	CASSLGGTGGGYGYTF
NA	NA	TRBV29-1	TRBJ2-1	TGCAGCGTTGGACGTCTCCTCTCCTACAATGAGCAGTTCTTC	CSVGRLLSYNEQFF
NA	TRBD1	TRBV11-2	TRBJ1-5	TGTGCCAGCAGCTCTGGGACAGGGAATCAGCCCCAGCATTTT	CASSSGTGNQPQHF
NA	NA	TRBV7-9	TRBJ1-2	TGTGCCAGCAGCAGCGGGCTTGCGGGTGGCTACACCTTC	CASSSGLAGGYTF
NA	TRBD1	TRBV11-2	TRBJ2-5	TGTGCCAGCAGCCCAGGGACAGGGGTGTCCCAGTACTTC	CASSPGTGVSQYF
few	TRBD1	TRBV4-2	TRBJ1-1	TGTGCCAGCAGCCAAGTGGACAGGGCCGTGAACACTGAAGCTTTCTTT	CASSQVDRAVNTEAFF
NA	TRBD1	TRBV5-1	TRBJ1-1	TGCGCCAGCAGCGCGCCGGGACAGCCTGAGGCTGAAGCTTTCTTT	CASSAPGQPEAEAFF
NA	TRBD1	TRBV9	TRBJ2-1	TGTGCCAGCAGCGCCTACAGGGGGCCCTACAATGAGCAGTTCTTC	CASSAYRGPYNEQFF
NA	NA	TRBV19	TRBJ2-4	TGTGCCAGTAGTCCGCCAAGGGTGCCCAAAAACATTCAGTACTTC	CASSPPRVPKNIQYF
once	NA	TRBV29-1	TRBJ1-1	TGCAGCGTTGTAGGGGGACCAAGGGGACCGTACACTGAAGCTTTCTTT	CSVVGGPRGPYTEAFF
NA	NA	TRBV5-1	TRBJ2-5	TGCGCCAGCAGCCATCCCAACTCCCGGGAGACCCAGTACTTC	CASSHPNSRETQYF
NA	NA	TRBV6-5	TRBJ1-6	TGTGCCAGCAGTTTAGGCCAGGGTGTGCCACCCCTCCACTTT	CASSLGQGVPPLHF
NA	NA	TRBV6-1	TRBJ2-5	TGTGCCAGCAGAGGGACGGCTGATTCGGAGACCCAGTACTTC	CASRGTADSETQYF
NA	NA	TRBV18	TRBJ1-2	TGTGCCAGCTCACCCGAGACGGGCATAAACTATGGCTACACCTTC	CASSPETGINYGYTF
once	TRBD1	TRBV2	TRBJ2-2	TGTGCCAGCAATTCAGCGGGACAGGGGAGCACCGGGGAGCTGTTTTTT	CASNSAGQGSTGELFF
NA	NA	TRBV5-1	TRBJ2-5	TGCGCCAGCAGCTTGGCCCCCCTGGGGCAAGAGACCCAGTACTTC	CASSLAPLGQETQYF